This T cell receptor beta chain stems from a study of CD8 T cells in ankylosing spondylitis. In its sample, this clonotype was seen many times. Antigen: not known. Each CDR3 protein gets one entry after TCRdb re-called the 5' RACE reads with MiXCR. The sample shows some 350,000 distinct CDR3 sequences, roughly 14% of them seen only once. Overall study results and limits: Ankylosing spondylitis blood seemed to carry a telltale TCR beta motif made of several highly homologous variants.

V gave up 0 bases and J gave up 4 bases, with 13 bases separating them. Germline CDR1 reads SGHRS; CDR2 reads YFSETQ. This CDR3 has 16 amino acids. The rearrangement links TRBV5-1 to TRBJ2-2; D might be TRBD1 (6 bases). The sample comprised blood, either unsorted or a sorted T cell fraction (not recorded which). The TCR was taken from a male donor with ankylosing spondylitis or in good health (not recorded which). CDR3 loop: CASSLVGQGLTGELFF. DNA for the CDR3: TGCGCCAGCAGCTTGGTCGGGCAGGGGCTCACCGGGGAGCTGTTTTTT. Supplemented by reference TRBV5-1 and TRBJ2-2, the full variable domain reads KAGVTQTPRYLIKTRGQQVTLSCSPISGHRSVSWYQQTPGQGLQFLFEYFSETQRNKGNFPGRFSGRQFSNSRSEMNVSTLELGDSALYLCASSLVGQGLTGELFFGEGSRLTVL.